These 5 T cell receptor beta chains originate from one sample sequenced in a study of T cells after yellow fever vaccination. TCRdb ran MiXCR on the 5' RACE reads and lists one entry per CDR3 protein. The repertoire holds 310,000 or so distinct CDR3 sequences, with approximately 3.9% as singletons. The starting material was PBMCs, obtained on the day of the yellow fever booster vaccination. These receptors were obtained from a man younger than 35 who received the YFV17D yellow fever vaccine.

This clonotype showed up many times. The gene calls are TRBV11-2 and TRBJ2-1; the match to TRBD1 covers 9 bases. The germline V gene has CDR1 SGHAT and CDR2 FQNNGV. The V segment lost 5 bases and the J segment 2 bases; nucleotides outside the gene matches: 4. The CDR3 consists of 15 residues. CDR3 in amino acids: CASSPRTGAYNEQFF. In nucleotides, the CDR3 is TGTGCCAGCAGCCCCCGGACAGGGGCCTACAATGAGCAGTTCTTC.

This clonotype appeared a few times. The chain links TRBV20-1 to TRBJ1-4; perhaps TRBD1 as D (6 bases). The germline V and J ends were trimmed by 0 bases and 1 base, with 18 bases remaining between them. This CDR3 is built from 18 residues. The germline CDR1 and CDR2 sequences are DFQATT and SNEGSKA (reference sequence). CDR3 coding DNA: TGCAGTGCTAGAGATCCCTTTAAGGGACACCAAACTAATGAAAAACTGTTTTTT. Its translation is CSARDPFKGHQTNEKLFF.

This clonotype was picked up many times. V and J are TRBV29-1 and TRBJ2-5, with TRBD1 matching over 10 bases. From germline, CDR1 is SQVTM and CDR2 ANQGSEA. This CDR3 region has 14 residues. The ends lost 2 bases at V and 4 bases at J; junction bases unmatched: 4. The DNA for the CDR3 is TGCAGCGTTGAACTTGGACAGGGGGGAGAGACCCAGTACTTC. It yields the protein CSVELGQGGETQYF. Full variable domain (missing parts from reference TRBV29-1 and TRBJ2-5): SAVISQKPSRDICQRGTSLTIQCQVDSQVTMMFWYRQQPGQSLTLIATANQGSEATYESGFVIDKFPISRPNLTFSTLTVSNMSPEDSSIYLCSVELGQGGETQYFGPGTRLLVL.

This sequence joins TRBV5-4 and TRBJ1-2; D is ambiguous. V was cut by 4 bases and J by 6 bases, with 13 bases left in between. Germline values: CDR1 SGHNT, CDR2 YYREEE (reference sequence). The CDR3 extends over 13 amino acids. CDR3 coding DNA: TGTGCCAGCAGCCGGACTTATGGGGATGGCTACACCTTC. Its translation: CASSRTYGDGYTF. The complete variable domain, with remaining parts taken from reference TRBV5-4 and TRBJ1-2, reads ETGVTQSPTHLIKTRGQQVTLRCSSQSGHNTVSWYQQALGQGPQFIFQYYREEENGRGNFPPRFSGLQFPNYSSELNVNALELDDSALYLCASSRTYGDGYTFGSGTRLTVV.

This clonotype has a handful of counts. This chain uses TRBV20-1 with TRBJ2-7, with no clear D. There are 14 residues in the CDR3. Trimming removed 0 bases from V and 3 bases from J, with 12 bases in between. Germline V gene data show CDR1 as DFQATT and CDR2 as SNEGSKA (reference sequence). This CDR3 is CSAREARKFYEQYV. CDR3 nucleotides: TGCAGTGCTAGAGAGGCAAGGAAATTCTACGAGCAGTACGTC.